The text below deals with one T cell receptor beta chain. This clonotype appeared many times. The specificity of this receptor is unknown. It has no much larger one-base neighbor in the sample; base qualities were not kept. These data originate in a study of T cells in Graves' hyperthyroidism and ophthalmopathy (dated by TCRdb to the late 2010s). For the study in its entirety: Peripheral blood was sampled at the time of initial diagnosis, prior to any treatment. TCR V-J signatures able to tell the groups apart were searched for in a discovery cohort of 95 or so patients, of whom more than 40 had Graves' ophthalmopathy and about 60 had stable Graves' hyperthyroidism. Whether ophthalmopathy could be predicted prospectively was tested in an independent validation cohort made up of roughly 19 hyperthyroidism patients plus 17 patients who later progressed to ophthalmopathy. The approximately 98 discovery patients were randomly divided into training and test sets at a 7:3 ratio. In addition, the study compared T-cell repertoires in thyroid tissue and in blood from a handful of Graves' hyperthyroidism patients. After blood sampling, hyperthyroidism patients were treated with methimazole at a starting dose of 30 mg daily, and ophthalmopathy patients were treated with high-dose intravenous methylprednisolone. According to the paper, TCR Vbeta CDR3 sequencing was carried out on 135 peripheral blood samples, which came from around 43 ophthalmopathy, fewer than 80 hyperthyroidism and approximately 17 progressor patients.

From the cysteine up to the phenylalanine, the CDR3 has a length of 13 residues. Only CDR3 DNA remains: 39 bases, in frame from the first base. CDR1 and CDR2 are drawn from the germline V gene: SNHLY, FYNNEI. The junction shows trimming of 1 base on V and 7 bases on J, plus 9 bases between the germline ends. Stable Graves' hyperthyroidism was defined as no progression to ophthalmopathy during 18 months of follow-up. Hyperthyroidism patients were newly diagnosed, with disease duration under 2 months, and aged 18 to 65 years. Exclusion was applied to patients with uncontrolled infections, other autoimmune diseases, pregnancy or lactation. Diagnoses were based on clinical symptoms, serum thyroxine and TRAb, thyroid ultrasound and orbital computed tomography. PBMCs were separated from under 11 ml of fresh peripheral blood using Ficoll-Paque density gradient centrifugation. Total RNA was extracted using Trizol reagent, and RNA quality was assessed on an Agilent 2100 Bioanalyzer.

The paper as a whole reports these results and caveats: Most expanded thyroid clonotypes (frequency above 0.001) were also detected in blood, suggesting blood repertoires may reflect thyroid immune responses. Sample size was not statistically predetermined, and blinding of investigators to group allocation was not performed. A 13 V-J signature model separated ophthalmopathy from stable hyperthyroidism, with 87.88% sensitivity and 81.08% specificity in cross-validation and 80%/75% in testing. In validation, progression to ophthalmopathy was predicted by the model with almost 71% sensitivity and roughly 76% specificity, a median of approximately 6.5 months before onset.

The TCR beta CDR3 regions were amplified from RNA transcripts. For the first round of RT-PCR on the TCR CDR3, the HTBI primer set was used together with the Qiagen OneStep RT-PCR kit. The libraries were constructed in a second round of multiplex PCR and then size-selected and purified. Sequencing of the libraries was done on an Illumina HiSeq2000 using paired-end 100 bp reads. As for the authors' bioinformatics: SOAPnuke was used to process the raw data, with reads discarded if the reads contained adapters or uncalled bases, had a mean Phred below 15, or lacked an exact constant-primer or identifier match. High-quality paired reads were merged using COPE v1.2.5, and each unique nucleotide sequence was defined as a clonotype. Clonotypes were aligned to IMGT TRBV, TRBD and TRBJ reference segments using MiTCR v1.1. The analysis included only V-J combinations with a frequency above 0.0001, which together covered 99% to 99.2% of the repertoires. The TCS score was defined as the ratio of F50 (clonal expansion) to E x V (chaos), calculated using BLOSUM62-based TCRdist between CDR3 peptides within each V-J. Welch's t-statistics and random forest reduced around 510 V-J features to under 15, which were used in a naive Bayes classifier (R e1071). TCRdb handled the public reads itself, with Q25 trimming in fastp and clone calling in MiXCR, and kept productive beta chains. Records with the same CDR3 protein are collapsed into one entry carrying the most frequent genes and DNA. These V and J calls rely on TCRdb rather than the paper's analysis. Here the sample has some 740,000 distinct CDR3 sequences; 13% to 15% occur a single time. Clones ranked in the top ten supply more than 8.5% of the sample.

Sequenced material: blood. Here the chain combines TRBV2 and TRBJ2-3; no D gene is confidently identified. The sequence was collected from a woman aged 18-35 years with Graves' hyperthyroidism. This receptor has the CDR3 CASSEEGINTQYF. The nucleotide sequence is TGTGCCAGCAGTGAAGAAGGGATAAATACGCAGTATTTT.